The clone carrying this TCR beta chain came up many times. CDR1 is ENHRY, CDR2 SYGVKD, per germline. Trimming removed 6 bases from V and 6 bases from J; junction bases left unmatched: 5. The CDR3 extends over 14 amino acids. This record belongs to a study of T cells in Graves' hyperthyroidism and ophthalmopathy. Regions amplified from RNA transcripts were the TCR beta CDR3 regions. An initial round of RT-PCR targeting the TCR CDR3 relied on the HTBI primer set. TCRdb recomputed calls from the multiplex PCR reads with MiXCR, one row per CDR3 protein. This sample carries 400,000 to 500,000 distinct CDR3 sequences, approximately 14% of them seen once, and the ten largest clones take less than 20%. Uncontrolled infection, other autoimmune disease, pregnancy or lactation led to exclusion.

The chain joins TRBV10-3 to TRBJ2-1, with TRBD2 identical over 10 bases. Material for sequencing was blood. This receptor was obtained from a woman younger than 30 with Graves' hyperthyroidism. DNA for the CDR3: TGTGCCATCAGCCAGCGGGAGGGCCCCAATGAGCAGTTCTTC. Protein: CAISQREGPNEQFF.